The text below deals with one T cell receptor beta chain. The antigen is not known. The CDR3 is 16 residues long. Looked up from germline, CDR1 is SGHVS and CDR2 is FQNEAQ. The junction had 10 bases not matched to a gene; V was cut back by 1 base and J by 6 bases. This entry is derived from a study of graft-versus-host responses after intestinal transplantation. Looking at the study overall: Uniformly, recipients were administered anti-thymocyte globulin induction with subsequent tacrolimus and steroids for approximately 3 years.

General study points: Patients who carried graft-donor T cell macrochimerism also had high graft-versus-host to host-versus-graft clonal ratios in their allografts. Peak levels of circulating GvH clones tracked with early post-transplant HvG declines.

Clones were read by immunoSEQ multiplex PCR, and TCRdb kept only the in-frame ones, dropping some. The sample has roughly 98,000 clones, 85% to 95% seen once; the top ten hold approximately 1.1%. This sequence joins TRBV7-8 and TRBJ2-7; 9 nucleotides match TRBD1. The material sequenced was unstimulated CD8+ T cells sorted from spleen or lymph node cells, taken before transplant. This TCR was recovered from a human donor who was the organ donor for an intestinal transplant. Here the CDR3 reads CASSLDRGTGYGEQYF. CDR3 in DNA: TGTGCCAGCAGCTTAGACCGCGGGACAGGGTACGGCGAGCAGTACTTC. Drawing the rest from reference TRBV7-8 and TRBJ2-7, the complete variable domain is GAGVSQSPRYKVAKRGQDVALRCDPISGHVSLFWYQQALGQGPEFLTYFQNEAQLDKSGLPSDRFFAERPEGSVSTLKIQRTQQEDSAVYLCASSLDRGTGYGEQYFGPGTRLTVT.